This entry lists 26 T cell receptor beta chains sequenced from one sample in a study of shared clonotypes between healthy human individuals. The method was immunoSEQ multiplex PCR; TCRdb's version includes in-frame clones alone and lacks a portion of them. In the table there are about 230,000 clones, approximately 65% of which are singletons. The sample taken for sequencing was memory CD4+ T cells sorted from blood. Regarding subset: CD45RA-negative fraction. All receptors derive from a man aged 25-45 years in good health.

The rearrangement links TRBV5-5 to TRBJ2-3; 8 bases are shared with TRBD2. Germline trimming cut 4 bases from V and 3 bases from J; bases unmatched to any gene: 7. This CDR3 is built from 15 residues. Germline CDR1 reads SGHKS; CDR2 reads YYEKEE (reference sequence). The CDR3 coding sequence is TGTGCCAGCAGCAGGCCGGGAGGGCCAACAGATACGCAGTATTTT. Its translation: CASSRPGGPTDTQYF.

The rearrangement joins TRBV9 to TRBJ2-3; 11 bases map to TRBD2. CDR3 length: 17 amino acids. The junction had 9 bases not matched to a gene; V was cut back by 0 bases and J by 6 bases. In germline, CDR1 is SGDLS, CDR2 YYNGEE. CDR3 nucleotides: TGTGCCAGCAGCGTAGCTCCCCCTAGCGGGGGGCTCGATACGCAGTATTTT. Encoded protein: CASSVAPPSGGLDTQYF.

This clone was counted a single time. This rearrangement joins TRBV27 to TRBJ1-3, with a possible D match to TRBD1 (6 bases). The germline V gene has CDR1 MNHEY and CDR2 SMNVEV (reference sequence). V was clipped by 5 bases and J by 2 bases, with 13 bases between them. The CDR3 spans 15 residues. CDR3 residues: CASSPSWTAGNTIYF. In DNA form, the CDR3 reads TGTGCCAGCAGTCCGTCCTGGACAGCTGGAAACACCATATATTTT.

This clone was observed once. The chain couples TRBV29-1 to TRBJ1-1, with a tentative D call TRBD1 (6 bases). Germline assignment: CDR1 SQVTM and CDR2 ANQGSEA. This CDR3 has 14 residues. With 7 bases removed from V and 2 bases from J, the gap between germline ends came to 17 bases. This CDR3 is CSAAPPGQNTEAFF. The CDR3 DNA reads TGCAGCGCAGCCCCCCCGGGACAAAACACTGAAGCTTTCTTT.

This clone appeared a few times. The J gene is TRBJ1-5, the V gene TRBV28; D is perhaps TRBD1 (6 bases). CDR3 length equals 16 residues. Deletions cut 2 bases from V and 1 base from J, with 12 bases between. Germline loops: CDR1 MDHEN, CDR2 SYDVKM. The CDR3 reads CASSLRVRGSNQPQHF. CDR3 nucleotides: TGTGCCAGCAGTTTACGGGTAAGGGGGAGCAATCAGCCCCAGCATTTT.

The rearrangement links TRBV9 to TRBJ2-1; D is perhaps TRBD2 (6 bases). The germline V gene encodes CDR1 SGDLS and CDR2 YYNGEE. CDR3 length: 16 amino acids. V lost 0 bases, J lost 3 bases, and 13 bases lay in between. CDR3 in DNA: TGTGCCAGCAGCGTAGATCCGGGACTCCACTACAATGAGCAGTTCTTC. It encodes CASSVDPGLHYNEQFF. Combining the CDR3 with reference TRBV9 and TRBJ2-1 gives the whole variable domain DSGVTQTPKHLITATGQRVTLRCSPRSGDLSVYWYQQSLDQGLQFLIQYYNGEERAKGNILERFSAQQFPDLHSELNLSSLELGDSALYFCASSVDPGLHYNEQFFGPGTRLTVL.

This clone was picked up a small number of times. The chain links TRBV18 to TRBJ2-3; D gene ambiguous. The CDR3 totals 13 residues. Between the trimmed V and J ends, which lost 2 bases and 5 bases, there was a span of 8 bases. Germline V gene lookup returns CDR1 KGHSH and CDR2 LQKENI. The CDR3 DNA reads TGTGCCAGCTCACCAGGGTTTGGAGATACGCAGTATTTT. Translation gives CASSPGFGDTQYF.

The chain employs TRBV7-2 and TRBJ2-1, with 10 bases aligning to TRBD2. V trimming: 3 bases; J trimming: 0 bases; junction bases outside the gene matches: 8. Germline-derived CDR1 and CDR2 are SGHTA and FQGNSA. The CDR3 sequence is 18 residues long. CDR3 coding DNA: TGTGCCAGCAGCTTGGGAGGGCTAGCGGGGGTCTCCTACAATGAGCAGTTCTTC. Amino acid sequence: CASSLGGLAGVSYNEQFF.

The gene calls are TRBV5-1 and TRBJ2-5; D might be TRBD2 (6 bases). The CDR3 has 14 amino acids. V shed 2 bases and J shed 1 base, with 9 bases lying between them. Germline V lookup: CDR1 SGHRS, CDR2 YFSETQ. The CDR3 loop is CASSFRSGQETQYF. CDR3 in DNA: TGCGCCAGCAGCTTTCGTAGCGGCCAAGAGACCCAGTACTTC. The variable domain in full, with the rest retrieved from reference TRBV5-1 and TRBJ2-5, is KAGVTQTPRYLIKTRGQQVTLSCSPISGHRSVSWYQQTPGQGLQFLFEYFSETQRNKGNFPGRFSGRQFSNSRSEMNVSTLELGDSALYLCASSFRSGQETQYFGPGTRLLVL.

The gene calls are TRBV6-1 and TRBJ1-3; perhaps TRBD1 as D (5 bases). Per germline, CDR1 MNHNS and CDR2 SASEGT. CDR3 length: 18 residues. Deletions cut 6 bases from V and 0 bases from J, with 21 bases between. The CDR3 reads CASSEHIGTGSSGNTIYF. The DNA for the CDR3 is TGTGCCAGCAGCGAACACATAGGGACCGGGAGCTCTGGAAACACCATATATTTT.

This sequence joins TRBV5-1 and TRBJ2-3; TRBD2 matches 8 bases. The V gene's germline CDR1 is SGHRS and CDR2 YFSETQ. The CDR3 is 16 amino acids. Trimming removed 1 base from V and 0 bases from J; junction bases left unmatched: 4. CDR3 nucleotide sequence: TGCGCCAGCAGCTTGCCTCTAGCGGGTAGCACAGATACGCAGTATTTT. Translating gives CASSLPLAGSTDTQYF.

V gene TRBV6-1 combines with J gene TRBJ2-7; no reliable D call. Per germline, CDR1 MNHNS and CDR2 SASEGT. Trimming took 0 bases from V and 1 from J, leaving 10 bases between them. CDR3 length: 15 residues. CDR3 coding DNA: TGTGCCAGCAGTGAAGCGCAAGGCGGATCCTACGAGCAGTACTTC. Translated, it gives CASSEAQGGSYEQYF.

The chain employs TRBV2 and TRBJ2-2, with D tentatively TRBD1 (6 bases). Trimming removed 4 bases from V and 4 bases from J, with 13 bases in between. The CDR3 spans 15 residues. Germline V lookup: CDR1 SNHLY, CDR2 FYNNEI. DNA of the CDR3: TGTGCCAGCAGTGCCCAGGGGAAAGGCACCGGGGAGCTGTTTTTT. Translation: CASSAQGKGTGELFF.

CDR3 bases: TGTGCCAGTAGTACCCCTCGGACAGGGGGCTGGAATGAGCAGTTCTTC. Its protein is CASSTPRTGGWNEQFF. This chain links TRBV19 with TRBJ2-1; 11 bases match TRBD1. The ends lost 4 bases at V and 7 bases at J; junction bases unmatched: 9. The CDR3 extends over 16 amino acids. The germline V gene has CDR1 LNHDA and CDR2 SQIVND (reference sequence).

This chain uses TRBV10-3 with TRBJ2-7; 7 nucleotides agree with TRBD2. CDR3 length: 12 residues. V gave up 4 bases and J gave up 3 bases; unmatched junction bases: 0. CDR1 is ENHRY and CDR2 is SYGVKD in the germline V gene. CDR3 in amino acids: CAISGEGYEQYF. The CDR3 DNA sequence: TGTGCCATCAGTGGGGAGGGCTACGAGCAGTACTTC.

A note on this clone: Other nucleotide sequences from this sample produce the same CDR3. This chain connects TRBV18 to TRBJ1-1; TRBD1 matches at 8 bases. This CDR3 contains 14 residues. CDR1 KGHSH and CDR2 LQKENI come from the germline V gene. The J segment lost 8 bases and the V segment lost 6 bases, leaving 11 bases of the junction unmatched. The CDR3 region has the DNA TGTGCCAGCTCGCCAGGGGGCACGGCCTTAGAAGCTTTCTTT. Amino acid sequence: CASSPGGTALEAFF.

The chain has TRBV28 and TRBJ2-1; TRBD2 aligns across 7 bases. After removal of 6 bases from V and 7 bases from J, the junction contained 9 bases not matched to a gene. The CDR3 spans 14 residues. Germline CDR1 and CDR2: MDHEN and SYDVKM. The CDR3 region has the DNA TGTGCCAGCAGCCCCGGGGGACTATTTAATGAGCAGTTCTTC. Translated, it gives CASSPGGLFNEQFF.

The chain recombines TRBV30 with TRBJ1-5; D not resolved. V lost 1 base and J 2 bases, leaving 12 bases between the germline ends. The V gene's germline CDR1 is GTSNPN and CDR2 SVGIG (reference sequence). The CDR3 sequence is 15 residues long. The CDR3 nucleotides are TGTGCCTGGAGTGCCCTCTCCTTAGGCAATCAGCCCCAGCATTTT. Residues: CAWSALSLGNQPQHF.

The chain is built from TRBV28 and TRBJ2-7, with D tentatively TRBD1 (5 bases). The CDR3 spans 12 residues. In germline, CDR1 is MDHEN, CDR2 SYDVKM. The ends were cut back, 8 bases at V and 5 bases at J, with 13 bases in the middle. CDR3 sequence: CASDAGFNEQYF. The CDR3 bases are TGTGCCAGCGACGCAGGGTTCAACGAGCAGTACTTC.

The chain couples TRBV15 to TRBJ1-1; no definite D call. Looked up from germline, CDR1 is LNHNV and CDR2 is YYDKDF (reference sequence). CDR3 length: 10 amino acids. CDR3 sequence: CGIGVAEAFF. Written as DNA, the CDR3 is TGTGGAATAGGAGTTGCAGAAGCTTTCTTT.

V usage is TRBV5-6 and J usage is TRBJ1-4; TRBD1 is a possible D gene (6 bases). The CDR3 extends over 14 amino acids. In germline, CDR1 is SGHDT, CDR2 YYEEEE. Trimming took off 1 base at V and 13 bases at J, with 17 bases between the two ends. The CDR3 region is CASSLWGQPSGLFF. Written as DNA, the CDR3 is TGTGCCAGCAGCTTGTGGGGGCAGCCTTCGGGACTGTTTTTT.

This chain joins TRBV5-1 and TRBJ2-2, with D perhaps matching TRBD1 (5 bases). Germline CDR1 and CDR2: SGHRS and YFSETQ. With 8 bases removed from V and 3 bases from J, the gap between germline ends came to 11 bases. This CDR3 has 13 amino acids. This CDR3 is CASFQGYTGELFF. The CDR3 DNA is TGCGCCAGTTTTCAGGGATACACCGGGGAGCTGTTTTTT.

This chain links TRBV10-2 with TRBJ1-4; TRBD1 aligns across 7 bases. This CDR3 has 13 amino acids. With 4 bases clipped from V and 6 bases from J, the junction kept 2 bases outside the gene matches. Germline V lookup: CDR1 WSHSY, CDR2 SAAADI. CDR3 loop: CASSGGQHEKLFF. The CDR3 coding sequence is TGCGCCAGCAGTGGGGGACAGCATGAAAAACTGTTTTTT.

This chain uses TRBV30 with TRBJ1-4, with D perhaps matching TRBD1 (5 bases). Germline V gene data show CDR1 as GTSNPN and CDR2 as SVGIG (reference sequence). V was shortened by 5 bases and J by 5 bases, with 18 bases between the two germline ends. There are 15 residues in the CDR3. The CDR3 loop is CAWARSRGGNEKLFF. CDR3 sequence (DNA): TGTGCCTGGGCGCGATCGAGGGGAGGCAATGAAAAACTGTTTTTT. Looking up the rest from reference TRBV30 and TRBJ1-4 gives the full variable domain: SQTIHQWPATLVQPVGSPLSLECTVEGTSNPNLYWYRQAAGRGLQLLFYSVGIGQISSEVPQNLSASRPQDRQFILSSKKLLLSDSGFYLCAWARSRGGNEKLFFGSGTQLSVL.

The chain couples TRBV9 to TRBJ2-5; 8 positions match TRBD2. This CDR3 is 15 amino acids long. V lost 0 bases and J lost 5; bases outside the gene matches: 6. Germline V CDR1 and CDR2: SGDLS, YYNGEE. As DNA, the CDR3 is TGTGCCAGCAGCGTAGGGGCTAGCGGGCGGGAGACCCAGTACTTC. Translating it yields CASSVGASGRETQYF.

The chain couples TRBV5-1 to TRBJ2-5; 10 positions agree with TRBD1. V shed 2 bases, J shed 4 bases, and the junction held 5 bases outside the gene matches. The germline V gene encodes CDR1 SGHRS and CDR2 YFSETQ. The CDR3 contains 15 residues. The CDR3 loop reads CASSFGDRGRETQYF. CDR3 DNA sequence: TGCGCCAGCAGCTTTGGGGACAGGGGTCGAGAGACCCAGTACTTC.